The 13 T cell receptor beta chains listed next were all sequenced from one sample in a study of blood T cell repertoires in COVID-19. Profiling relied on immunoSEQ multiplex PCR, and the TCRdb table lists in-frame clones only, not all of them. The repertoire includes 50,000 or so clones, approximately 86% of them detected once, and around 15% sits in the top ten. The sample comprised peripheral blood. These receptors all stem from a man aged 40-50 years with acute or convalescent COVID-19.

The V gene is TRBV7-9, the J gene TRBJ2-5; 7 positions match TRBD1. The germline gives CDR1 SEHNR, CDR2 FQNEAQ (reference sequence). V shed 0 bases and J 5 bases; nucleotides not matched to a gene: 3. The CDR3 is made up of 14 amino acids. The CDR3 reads CASSLAGGVETQYF. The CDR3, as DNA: TGTGCCAGCAGCTTAGCAGGGGGCGTGGAGACCCAGTACTTC.

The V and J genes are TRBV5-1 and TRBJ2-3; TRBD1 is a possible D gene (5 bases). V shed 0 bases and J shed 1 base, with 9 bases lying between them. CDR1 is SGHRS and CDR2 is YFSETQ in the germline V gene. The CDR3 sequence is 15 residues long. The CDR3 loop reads CASSLGQWGTDTQYF. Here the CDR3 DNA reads TGCGCCAGCAGCTTGGGACAGTGGGGCACAGATACGCAGTATTTT.

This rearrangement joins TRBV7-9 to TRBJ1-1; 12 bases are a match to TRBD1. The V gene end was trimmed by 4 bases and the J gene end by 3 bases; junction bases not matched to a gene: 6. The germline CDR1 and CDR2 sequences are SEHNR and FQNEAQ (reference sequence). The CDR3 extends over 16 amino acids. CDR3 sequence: CASSYPGQGADTEAFF. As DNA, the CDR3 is TGTGCCAGCAGCTATCCGGGACAGGGGGCAGACACTGAAGCTTTCTTT. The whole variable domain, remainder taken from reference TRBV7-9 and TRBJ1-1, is DTGVSQNPRHKITKRGQNVTFRCDPISEHNRLYWYRQTLGQGPEFLTYFQNEAQLEKSRLLSDRFSAERPKGSFSTLEIQRTEQGDSAMYLCASSYPGQGADTEAFFGQGTRLTVV.

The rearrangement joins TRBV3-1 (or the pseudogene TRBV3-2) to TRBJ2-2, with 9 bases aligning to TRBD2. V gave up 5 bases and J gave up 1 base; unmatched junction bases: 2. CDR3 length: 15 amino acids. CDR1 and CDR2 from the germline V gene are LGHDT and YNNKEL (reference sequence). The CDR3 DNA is TGTGCCAGCAGCTTAGCGGGAGTGAACACCGGGGAGCTGTTTTTT. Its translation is CASSLAGVNTGELFF.

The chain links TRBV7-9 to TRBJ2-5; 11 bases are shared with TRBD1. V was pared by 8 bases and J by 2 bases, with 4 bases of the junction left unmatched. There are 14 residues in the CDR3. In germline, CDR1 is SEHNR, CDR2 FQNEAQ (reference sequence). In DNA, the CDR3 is TGTGCCAGCGGGGACAGGGGGAGACAAGAGACCCAGTACTTC. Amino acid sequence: CASGDRGRQETQYF.

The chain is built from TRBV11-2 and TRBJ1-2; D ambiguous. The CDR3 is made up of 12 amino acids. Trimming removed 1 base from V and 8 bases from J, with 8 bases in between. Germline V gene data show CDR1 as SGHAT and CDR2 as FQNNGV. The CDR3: CASSLGGGGYTF. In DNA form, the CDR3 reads TGTGCCAGCAGCTTAGGCGGCGGAGGCTACACCTTC.

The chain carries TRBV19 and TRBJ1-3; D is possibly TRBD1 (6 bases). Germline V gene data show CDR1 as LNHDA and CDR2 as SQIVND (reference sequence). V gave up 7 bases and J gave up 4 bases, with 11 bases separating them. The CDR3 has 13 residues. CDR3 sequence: CASKQGFGNTIYF. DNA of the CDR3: TGTGCCAGTAAACAGGGCTTCGGAAACACCATATATTTT.

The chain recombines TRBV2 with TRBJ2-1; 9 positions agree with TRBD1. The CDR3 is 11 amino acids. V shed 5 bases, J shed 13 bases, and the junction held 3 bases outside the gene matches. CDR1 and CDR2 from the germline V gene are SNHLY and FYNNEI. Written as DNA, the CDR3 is TGTGCCAGCAGTACAGGGGGCAGACAGTTCTTC. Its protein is CASSTGGRQFF.

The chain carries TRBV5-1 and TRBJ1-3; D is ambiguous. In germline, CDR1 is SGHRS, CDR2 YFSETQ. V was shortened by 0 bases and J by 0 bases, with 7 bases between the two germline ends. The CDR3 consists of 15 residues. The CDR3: CASSLGPSSGNTIYF. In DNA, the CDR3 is TGCGCCAGCAGCTTGGGGCCCAGCTCTGGAAACACCATATATTTT.

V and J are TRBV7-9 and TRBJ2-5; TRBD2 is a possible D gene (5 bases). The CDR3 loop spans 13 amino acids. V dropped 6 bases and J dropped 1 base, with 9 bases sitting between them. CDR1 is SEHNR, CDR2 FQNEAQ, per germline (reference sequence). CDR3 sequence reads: CASRGSVQETQYF. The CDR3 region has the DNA TGTGCCAGCAGGGGTAGCGTCCAAGAGACCCAGTACTTC.

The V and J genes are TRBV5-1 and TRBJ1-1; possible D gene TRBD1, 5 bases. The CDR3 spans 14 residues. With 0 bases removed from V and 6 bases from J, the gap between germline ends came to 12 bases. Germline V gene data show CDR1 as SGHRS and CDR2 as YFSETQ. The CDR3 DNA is TGCGCCAGCAGCTTGGGATTCGAAGGGGCTGAAGCTTTCTTT. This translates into CASSLGFEGAEAFF.

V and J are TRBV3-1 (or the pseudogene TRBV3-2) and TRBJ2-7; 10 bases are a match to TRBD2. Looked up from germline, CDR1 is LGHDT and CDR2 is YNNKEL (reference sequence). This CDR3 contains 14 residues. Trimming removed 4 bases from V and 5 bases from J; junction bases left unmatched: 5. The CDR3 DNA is TGTGCCAGCAGCCCATCTAGCGGGAGACACGAGCAGTACTTC. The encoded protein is CASSPSSGRHEQYF.

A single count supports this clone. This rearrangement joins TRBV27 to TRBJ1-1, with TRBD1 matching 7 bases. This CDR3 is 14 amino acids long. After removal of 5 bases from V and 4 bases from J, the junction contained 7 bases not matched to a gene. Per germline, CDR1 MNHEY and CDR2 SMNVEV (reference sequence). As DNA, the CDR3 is TGTGCCAGCAGTGTACAGGGGTACGGCACTGAAGCTTTCTTT. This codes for CASSVQGYGTEAFF.